This is a list of T cell receptor beta chains from one sample in a study of beta chain features in type 1 diabetes. Profiled with immunoSEQ multiplex PCR; TCRdb holds only in-frame clones, not every one. The sample records approximately 470,000 clones, 30% being singletons. The specimen was naive CD4+ T cells from blood. These receptors all stem from a man between 18 and 35 years old in good health. CDR3s include the opening cysteine and the closing phenylalanine or tryptophan. The D gene is left open where the match is weak. Not every row has a clone size; where given, it reads once, few, many or a size class.

few,TRBD1,TRBV4-3,TRBJ1-1,CASSQADRVNSEAFF,TGCGCCAGCAGCCAAGCGGACAGGGTGAACTCTGAAGCTTTCTTT
few,NA,TRBV19,TRBJ1-2,CASRGLRYYGYTF,TGTGCCAGTAGGGGTTTGCGGTACTATGGCTACACCTTC
NA,TRBD2,TRBV7-2,TRBJ2-1,CASSASGSAYNEQFF,TGTGCCAGCAGTGCCAGCGGGAGCGCCTACAATGAGCAGTTCTTC
NA,TRBD2,TRBV4-3,TRBJ2-3,CASSLSVAGVTDTQYF,TGCGCCAGCAGCCTGTCCGTAGCGGGAGTGACAGATACGCAGTATTTT
few,TRBD1,TRBV6-5,TRBJ2-1,CASLRQGGNEQFF,TGTGCCAGTTTGAGACAGGGTGGTAATGAGCAGTTCTTC
NA,TRBD2,TRBV9,TRBJ2-1,CASSVEVAGDNEQFF,TGTGCCAGCAGCGTAGAGGTAGCGGGAGACAATGAGCAGTTCTTC
NA,TRBD2,TRBV7-9,TRBJ2-2,CASTAGLANTGELFF,TGTGCCAGCACCGCCGGACTAGCGAACACCGGGGAGCTGTTTTTT
NA,NA,TRBV10-1,TRBJ1-5,CASSEDIGQPQHF,TGCGCCAGCAGTGAAGACATCGGCCAGCCCCAGCATTTT
NA,TRBD1,TRBV30,TRBJ1-1,CAWTTGVNTEAFF,TGTGCCTGGACAACAGGGGTGAACACTGAAGCTTTCTTT
NA,TRBD2,TRBV11-2,TRBJ2-7,CASSPSRERAYEQYF,TGTGCCAGCAGCCCCTCGCGGGAGAGGGCTTACGAGCAGTACTTC
few,NA,TRBV6-5,TRBJ2-7,CASSYSSREQYF,TGTGCCAGCAGTTACTCGAGTCGCGAGCAGTACTTC
few,NA,TRBV7-2,TRBJ2-7,CASSRRDRDYEQYF,TGTGCCAGCAGCCGCCGGGACCGAGACTACGAGCAGTACTTC
NA,TRBD2,TRBV15,TRBJ2-3,CATSREVPSGSITDTQYF,TGTGCCACCAGCAGAGAAGTACCGAGCGGGAGTATAACAGATACGCAGTATTTT
NA,TRBD2,TRBV18,TRBJ2-7,CASSPLGTSGTYEQYF,TGTGCCAGCTCACCGCTCGGGACTAGCGGGACCTACGAGCAGTACTTC
NA,NA,TRBV7-2,TRBJ2-3,CASSLALTNTDTQYF,TGTGCCAGCAGCTTAGCGCTAACTAACACAGATACGCAGTATTTT
NA,NA,TRBV7-2,TRBJ2-5,CASSLGVIQETQYF,TGTGCCAGCAGCTTAGGGGTCATACAAGAGACCCAGTACTTC
NA,NA,TRBV30,TRBJ2-4,CAWSVRSSQAKNIQYF,TGTGCCTGGAGTGTAAGGAGTAGCCAGGCCAAAAACATTCAGTACTTC
NA,NA,TRBV9,TRBJ2-1,CASSPGMNSYNEQFF,TGTGCCAGCAGCCCCGGGATGAACTCCTACAATGAGCAGTTCTTC
NA,NA,TRBV7-9,TRBJ2-5,CASSFSDVRAQETQYF,TGTGCCAGCAGCTTTTCAGACGTGAGGGCCCAAGAGACCCAGTACTTC
few,TRBD1,TRBV29-1,TRBJ1-5,CSAPGQGFNQPQHF,TGCAGCGCCCCGGGACAGGGGTTCAATCAGCCCCAGCATTTT
NA,NA,TRBV5-4,TRBJ2-2,CASRTGTGYTGELFF,TGTGCCAGCAGGACCGGGACTGGCTACACCGGGGAGCTGTTTTTT
few,TRBD1,TRBV5-1,TRBJ2-1,CASSSLPGQAEQFF,TGCGCCAGCAGCTCGTTACCCGGACAGGCAGAGCAGTTCTTC
NA,TRBD2,TRBV30,TRBJ2-2,CAWSETPSGQNTGELFF,TGTGCCTGGAGTGAAACGCCTAGCGGACAGAACACCGGGGAGCTGTTTTTT
NA,TRBD1,TRBV7-2,TRBJ1-1,CASSSSGGAGTEAFF,TGTGCCAGCAGCTCCTCAGGGGGCGCGGGCACTGAAGCTTTCTTT